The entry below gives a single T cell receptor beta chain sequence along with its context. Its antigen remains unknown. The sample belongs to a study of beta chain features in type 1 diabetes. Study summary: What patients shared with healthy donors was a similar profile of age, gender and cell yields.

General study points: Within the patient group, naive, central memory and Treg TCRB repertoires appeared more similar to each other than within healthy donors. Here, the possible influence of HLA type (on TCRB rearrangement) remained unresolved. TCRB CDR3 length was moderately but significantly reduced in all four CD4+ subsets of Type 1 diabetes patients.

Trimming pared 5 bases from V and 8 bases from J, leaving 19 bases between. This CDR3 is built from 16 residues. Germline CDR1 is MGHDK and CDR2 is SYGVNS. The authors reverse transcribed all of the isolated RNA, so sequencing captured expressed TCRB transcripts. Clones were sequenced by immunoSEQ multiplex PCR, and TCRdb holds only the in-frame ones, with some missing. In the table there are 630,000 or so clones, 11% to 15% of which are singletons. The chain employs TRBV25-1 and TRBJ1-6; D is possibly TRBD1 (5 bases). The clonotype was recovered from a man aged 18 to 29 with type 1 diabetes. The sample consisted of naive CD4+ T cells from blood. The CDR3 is CASSQDGLGGDSPLHF. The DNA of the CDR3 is TGTGCCAGCAGTCAGGACGGTTTGGGAGGGGATTCACCCCTCCACTTT.